The subject of this entry is one T cell receptor (beta chain). This sample is drawn from a study of cytomegalovirus exposure and HLA in healthy donors. PCR employed 60 Vbeta and 13 Jbeta primers. Data came from immunoSEQ multiplex PCR; TCRdb stores just in-frame clones and leaves some out. The sample includes some 100,000 clones, 76% of them seen just once. Germline CDR1 reads LGHNT; CDR2 reads FRNRAP. Germline trimming cut 1 base from V and 6 bases from J; bases unmatched to any gene: 9. The CDR3 contains 16 residues. What was sequenced was PBMCs. J is TRBJ1-2 and V is TRBV12-5; 9 nucleotides match TRBD1. The receptor was isolated from a woman in her forties or fifties in good health and CMV-seropositive. The DNA for the CDR3 is TGTGCTAGTGGTTTGGAAAGGGGGGACAGGGAGAATGGCTACACCTTC. As protein: CASGLERGDRENGYTF.